One sample yielded the 5 T cell receptor beta chains listed below, sequenced in a study of blood T cells in healthy people across ages. PCR was performed a second time for about 7 to 12 cycles using a sample-barcoded 5' primer and a J-beta primer mix. TCRdb reprocessed the 5' RACE reads with MiXCR, giving one entry per CDR3 protein. The sample lists roughly 1,800,000 distinct CDR3 sequences; roughly 50% were seen once. The source material was blood. These receptors were obtained from a woman between 40 and 55 years old in good health.

This sequence joins TRBV10-3 and TRBJ1-6; D remains unclear. With 3 bases removed from V and 0 bases from J, the gap between germline ends came to 9 bases. The CDR3 runs to 16 residues. CDR1 and CDR2 from the germline V gene are ENHRY and SYGVKD. The DNA of the CDR3 is TGTGCCATCAGTGAAGGCACCAGCTCCTATAATTCACCCCTCCACTTT. It encodes CAISEGTSSYNSPLHF.

V is TRBV2 and J is TRBJ1-4, with a tentative D call TRBD1 (6 bases). V lost 11 bases, J lost 3 bases, and 28 bases lay in between. Germline V gives CDR1 SNHLY, CDR2 FYNNEI. This CDR3 has 18 amino acids. CDR3 DNA sequence: TGTGCCGGCCTGGGTTTTACAGGGAATCCAGAGGCTAATGAAAAACTGTTTTTT. The encoded protein is CAGLGFTGNPEANEKLFF.

This clonotype was observed once. The V gene is TRBV28, the J gene TRBJ2-3, with 9 bases lining up with TRBD2. The germline CDR1 and CDR2 sequences are MDHEN and SYDVKM. V lost 5 bases, J lost 6 bases, and 12 bases stayed unmatched. The length of the CDR3 is 16 residues. The CDR3 sequence: CASSPAGAGGFDTQYF. CDR3 nucleotide sequence: TGTGCCAGCAGTCCCGCAGGAGCGGGGGGTTTTGATACGCAGTATTTT.

On this clonotype itself: The junction and the germline gene differ at one end; a read error may be behind it. This rearrangement joins TRBV5-6 to TRBJ2-7, with 7 bases aligning to TRBD2. Germline V CDR1 and CDR2: SGHDT, YYEEEE. CDR3 length: 16 residues. The CDR3 region has the DNA TGTGCCAGCAGCCACTGGGGCGGGGGAGAAGGCTACAAGCAGTACTTC. This encodes CASSHWGGGEGYKQYF.

The V gene is TRBV6-6, the J gene TRBJ2-7; the D gene could be TRBD1 or TRBD2 (5 bases each). The J call is doubtful: the DNA matches TRBJ2-5 better. Germline CDR1 is MNHNY and CDR2 is SVGAGI (reference sequence). The CDR3 is 14 amino acids. CDR3 bases: TGTGCCAGCGGCGATGGGGCCGCGGGAGAGACCCAGTACTTC. Protein product: CASGDGAAGETQYF.